The source of this T cell receptor (beta chain) is a study of control samples from healthy donors and cancer patients. The repertoire was sequenced with immunoSEQ multiplex PCR; TCRdb's copy has only in-frame clones and lacks some. The repertoire includes over 50,000 clones, 88% of them detected once, and approximately 3.8% sits in the top ten. V lost 3 bases and J lost 1; bases outside the gene matches: 3. The CDR3 is 16 amino acids. The V gene's germline CDR1 is MGHRA and CDR2 YSYEKL. Sequences were obtained from blood. The V call is TRBV4-1, the J call TRBJ2-5; 12 nucleotides align to TRBD2. The TCR was taken from a man over 45 in good health. This CDR3 is CASSHGLAGLQETQYF. The DNA of the CDR3 is TGCGCCAGCAGCCATGGACTAGCGGGACTCCAAGAGACCCAGTACTTC.